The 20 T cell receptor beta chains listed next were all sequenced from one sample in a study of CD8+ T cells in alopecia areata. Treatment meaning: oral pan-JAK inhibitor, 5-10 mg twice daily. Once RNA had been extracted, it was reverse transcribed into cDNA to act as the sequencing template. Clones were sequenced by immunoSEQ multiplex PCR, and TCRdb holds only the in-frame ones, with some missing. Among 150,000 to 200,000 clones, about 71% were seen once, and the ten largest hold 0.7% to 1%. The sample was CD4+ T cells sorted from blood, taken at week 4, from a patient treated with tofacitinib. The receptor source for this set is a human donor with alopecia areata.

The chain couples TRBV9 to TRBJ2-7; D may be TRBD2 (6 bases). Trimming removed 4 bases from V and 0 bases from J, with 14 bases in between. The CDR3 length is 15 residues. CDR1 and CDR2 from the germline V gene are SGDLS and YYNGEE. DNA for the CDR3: TGTGCCAGCAGCAGGGCGGGGTCCCTCTCCTACGAGCAGTACTTC. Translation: CASSRAGSLSYEQYF.

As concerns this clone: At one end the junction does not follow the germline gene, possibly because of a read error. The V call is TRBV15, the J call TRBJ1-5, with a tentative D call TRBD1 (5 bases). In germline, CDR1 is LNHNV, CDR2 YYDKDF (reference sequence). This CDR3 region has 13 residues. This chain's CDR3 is CATSRDTGRQEDF. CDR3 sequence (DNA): TGTGCCACCAGCAGAGATACAGGCCGCCAAGAGGATTTT.

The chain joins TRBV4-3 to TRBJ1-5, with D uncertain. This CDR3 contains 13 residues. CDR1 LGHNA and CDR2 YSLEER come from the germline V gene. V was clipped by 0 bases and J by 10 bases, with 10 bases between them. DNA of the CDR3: TGCGCCAGCAGCCAAGATGCCCTGTCACCCCAGCATTTT. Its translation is CASSQDALSPQHF.

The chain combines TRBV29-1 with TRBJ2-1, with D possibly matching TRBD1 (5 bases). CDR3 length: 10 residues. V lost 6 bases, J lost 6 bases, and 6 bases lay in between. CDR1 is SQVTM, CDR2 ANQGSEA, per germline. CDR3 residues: CSVQVNEQFF. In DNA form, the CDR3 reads TGCAGCGTACAGGTCAATGAGCAGTTCTTC.

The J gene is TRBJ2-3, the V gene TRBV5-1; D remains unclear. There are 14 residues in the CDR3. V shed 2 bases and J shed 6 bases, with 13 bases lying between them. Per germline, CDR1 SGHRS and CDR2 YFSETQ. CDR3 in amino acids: CASSFWDRLDTQYF. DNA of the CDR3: TGCGCCAGCAGCTTTTGGGATCGACTGGATACGCAGTATTTT.

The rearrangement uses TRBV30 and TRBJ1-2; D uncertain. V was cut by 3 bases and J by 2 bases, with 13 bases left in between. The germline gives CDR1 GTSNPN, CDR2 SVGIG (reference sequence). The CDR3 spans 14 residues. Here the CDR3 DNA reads TGTGCCTGGAGGGGAGGAGAGGGAAACTATGGCTACACCTTC. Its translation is CAWRGGEGNYGYTF.

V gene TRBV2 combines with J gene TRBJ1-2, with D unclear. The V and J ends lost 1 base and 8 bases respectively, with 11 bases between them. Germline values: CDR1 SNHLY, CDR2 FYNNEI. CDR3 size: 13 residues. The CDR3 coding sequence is TGTGCCAGCAGTGAAGATCCGGCCGAAGGCTACACCTTC. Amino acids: CASSEDPAEGYTF.

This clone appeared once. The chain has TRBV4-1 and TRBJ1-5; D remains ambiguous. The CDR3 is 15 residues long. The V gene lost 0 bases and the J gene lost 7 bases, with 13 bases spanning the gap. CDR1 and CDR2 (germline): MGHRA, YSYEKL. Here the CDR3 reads CASSQEERFRQPQHF. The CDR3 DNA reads TGCGCCAGCAGCCAAGAGGAAAGGTTCCGGCAGCCCCAGCATTTT.

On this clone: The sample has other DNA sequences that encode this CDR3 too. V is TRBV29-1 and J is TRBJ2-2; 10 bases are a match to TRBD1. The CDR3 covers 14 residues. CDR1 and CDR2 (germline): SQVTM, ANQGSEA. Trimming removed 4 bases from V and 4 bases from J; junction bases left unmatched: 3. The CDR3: CSVVGQGLTGELFF. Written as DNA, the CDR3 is TGCAGCGTTGTGGGACAGGGGCTCACCGGGGAGCTGTTTTTT.

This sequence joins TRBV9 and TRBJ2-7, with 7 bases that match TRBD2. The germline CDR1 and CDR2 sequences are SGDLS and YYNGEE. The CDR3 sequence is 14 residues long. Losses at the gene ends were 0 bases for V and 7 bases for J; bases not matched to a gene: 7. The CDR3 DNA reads TGTGCCAGCAGCGTAGTCCCCGGGGGGAGTGAGCAGTACTTC. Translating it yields CASSVVPGGSEQYF.

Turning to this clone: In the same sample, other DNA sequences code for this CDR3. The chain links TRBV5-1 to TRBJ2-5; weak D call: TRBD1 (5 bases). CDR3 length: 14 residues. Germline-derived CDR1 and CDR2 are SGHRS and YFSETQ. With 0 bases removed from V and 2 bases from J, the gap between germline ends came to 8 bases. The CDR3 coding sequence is TGCGCCAGCAGCTTGGCAGGGCAGCAAGAGACCCAGTACTTC. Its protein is CASSLAGQQETQYF.

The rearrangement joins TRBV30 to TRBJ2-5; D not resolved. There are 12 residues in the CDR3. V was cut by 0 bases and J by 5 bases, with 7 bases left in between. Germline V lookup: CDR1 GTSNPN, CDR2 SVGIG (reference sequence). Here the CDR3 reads CAWSVDVETQYF. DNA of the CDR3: TGTGCCTGGAGTGTAGATGTCGAGACCCAGTACTTC.

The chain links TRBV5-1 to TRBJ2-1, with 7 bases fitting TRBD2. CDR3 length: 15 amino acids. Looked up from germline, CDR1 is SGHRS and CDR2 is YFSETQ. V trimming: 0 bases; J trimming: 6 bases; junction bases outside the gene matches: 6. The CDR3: CASSLVSGEGNEQFF. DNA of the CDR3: TGCGCCAGCAGCTTGGTGAGCGGGGAGGGCAATGAGCAGTTCTTC.

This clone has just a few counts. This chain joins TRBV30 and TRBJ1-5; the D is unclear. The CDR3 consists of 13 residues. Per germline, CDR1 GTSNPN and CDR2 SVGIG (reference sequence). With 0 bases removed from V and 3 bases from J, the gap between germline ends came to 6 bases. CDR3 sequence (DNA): TGTGCCTGGAGTGTACAGTCCAATCAGCCCCAGCATTTT. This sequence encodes CAWSVQSNQPQHF.

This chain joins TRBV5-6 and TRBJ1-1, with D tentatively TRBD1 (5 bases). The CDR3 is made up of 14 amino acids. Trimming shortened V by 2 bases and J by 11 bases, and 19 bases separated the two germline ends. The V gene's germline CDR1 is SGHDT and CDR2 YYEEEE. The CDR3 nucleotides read TGTGCCAGCAGCTTTGTCGATGTAGGACAAAGGGCTTTCTTT. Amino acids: CASSFVDVGQRAFF.

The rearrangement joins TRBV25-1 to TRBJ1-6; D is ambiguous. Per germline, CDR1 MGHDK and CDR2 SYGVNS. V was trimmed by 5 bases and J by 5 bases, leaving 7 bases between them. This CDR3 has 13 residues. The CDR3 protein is CASSSQHNSPLHF. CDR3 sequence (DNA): TGTGCCAGCAGTTCTCAGCATAATTCACCCCTCCACTTT.

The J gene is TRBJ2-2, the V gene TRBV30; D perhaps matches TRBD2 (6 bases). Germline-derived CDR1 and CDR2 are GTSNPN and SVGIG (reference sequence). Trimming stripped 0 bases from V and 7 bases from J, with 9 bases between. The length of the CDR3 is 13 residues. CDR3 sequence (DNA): TGTGCCTGGAGTGTGACTAGGGTCGGGGAGCTGTTTTTT. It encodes CAWSVTRVGELFF.

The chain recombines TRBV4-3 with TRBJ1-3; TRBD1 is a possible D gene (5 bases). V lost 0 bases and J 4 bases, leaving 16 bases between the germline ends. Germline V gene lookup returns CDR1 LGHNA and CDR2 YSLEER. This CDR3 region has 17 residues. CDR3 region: CASSQERTMGRGNTIYF. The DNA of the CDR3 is TGCGCCAGCAGCCAAGAAAGGACAATGGGGCGCGGAAACACCATATATTTT.

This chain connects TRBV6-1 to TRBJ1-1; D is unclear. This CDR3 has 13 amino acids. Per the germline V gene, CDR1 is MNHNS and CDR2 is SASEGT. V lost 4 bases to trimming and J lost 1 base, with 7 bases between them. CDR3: CASSGQPNTEAFF. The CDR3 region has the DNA TGTGCCAGCAGTGGGCAACCGAACACTGAAGCTTTCTTT.

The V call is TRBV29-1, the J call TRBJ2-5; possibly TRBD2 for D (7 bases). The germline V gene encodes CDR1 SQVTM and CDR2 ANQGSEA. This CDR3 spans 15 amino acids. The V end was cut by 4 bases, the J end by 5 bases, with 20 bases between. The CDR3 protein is CSVGPRGARGETQYF. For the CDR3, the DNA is TGCAGCGTTGGGCCTCGGGGGGCGCGTGGGGAGACCCAGTACTTC. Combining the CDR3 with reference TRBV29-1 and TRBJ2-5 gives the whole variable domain SAVISQKPSRDICQRGTSLTIQCQVDSQVTMMFWYRQQPGQSLTLIATANQGSEATYESGFVIDKFPISRPNLTFSTLTVSNMSPEDSSIYLCSVGPRGARGETQYFGPGTRLLVL.